A selection of T cell receptor beta chains follows, all from one sample in a study of cytomegalovirus exposure and HLA in healthy donors. TCRdb's copy holds only in-frame clones and misses some; the assay was immunoSEQ multiplex PCR. The data show about 96,000 clones, with about 70% seen just once and over 12% held by the top ten. Sequencing was carried out using PBMCs. These receptors were taken from a woman aged 70-85 years in good health and CMV-seropositive. The CDR3 runs from the conserved cysteine through the conserved F or W. D genes are given only for firm matches. The size of a clone is reported for some rows only, either as once, few or many, or as a class for expanded clones.

size	V	J	D	CDR3	DNA
.	TRBV28	TRBJ1-3	TRBD1	CASSPGGGTGVGNTIYF	TGTGCCAGCAGTCCAGGCGGGGGGACAGGGGTTGGAAACACCATATATTTT
few	TRBV7-2	TRBJ2-7	.	CASSFYTNTYEQYF	TGTGCCAGCAGCTTCTATACTAATACCTACGAGCAGTACTTC
.	TRBV6-5	TRBJ1-2	.	CASSPFQGQDGYTF	TGTGCCAGCAGCCCTTTTCAGGGTCAAGATGGCTACACCTTC
.	TRBV13	TRBJ2-7	.	CASSLASGAYEQYF	TGTGCCAGCAGCTTAGCCAGCGGCGCCTACGAGCAGTACTTC
few	TRBV28	TRBJ2-5	TRBD2	CASNTGTNLQETQYF	TGTGCCAGCAATACGGGGACTAATCTCCAAGAGACCCAGTACTTC
few	TRBV18	TRBJ2-1	.	CASSDFNRDIYNEQFF	TGTGCCAGCTCAGACTTTAACCGGGACATTTACAATGAGCAGTTCTTC
.	TRBV5-4	TRBJ1-2	.	CASSLAQVDYTF	TGTGCCAGCAGCTTGGCACAGGTGGACTACACCTTC
few	TRBV7-9	TRBJ1-1	TRBD1	CSSSLGQGARTEAFF	TGTTCCAGCAGCTTAGGGCAGGGGGCGCGGACTGAAGCTTTCTTT
.	TRBV5-1	TRBJ2-7	.	CASVPTGGYEQYF	TGCGCCAGTGTCCCGACAGGTGGCTACGAGCAGTACTTC
.	TRBV2	TRBJ2-1	TRBD2	CASLWGTSGRGEQFF	TGTGCCAGCCTTTGGGGGACTAGCGGCAGGGGTGAGCAGTTCTTC
.	TRBV2	TRBJ2-2	TRBD2	CASRGHREVNTGELFF	TGTGCCAGCAGAGGACACCGGGAGGTTAACACCGGGGAGCTGTTTTTT
.	TRBV29-1	TRBJ1-2	.	CSVEGFGGGYTF	TGCAGCGTTGAAGGTTTCGGAGGGGGCTACACCTTC
.	TRBV11-2	TRBJ2-4	TRBD2	CASSREGRTIQYF	TGTGCCAGCAGCCGGGAGGGCAGAACCATTCAGTACTTC
.	TRBV19	TRBJ1-4	.	CASRAGRHEKLFF	TGTGCCAGTAGGGCGGGACGTCATGAAAAACTGTTTTTT
.	TRBV5-6	TRBJ1-4	TRBD1	CASSLTGVTNEKLFF	TGTGCCAGCAGCTTAACAGGGGTGACTAATGAAAAACTGTTTTTT
few	TRBV6-5	TRBJ1-1	.	CASTDGRHTEAFF	TGTGCCAGCACGGACGGGAGGCACACTGAAGCTTTCTTT
once	TRBV7-2	TRBJ2-1	TRBD2	CASSLGLAGLGEQFF	TGTGCCAGCAGCCTAGGACTAGCGGGGCTCGGTGAGCAGTTCTTC
.	TRBV5-1	TRBJ2-7	.	CASSTVGRGNEQYF	TGCGCCAGCAGCACCGTGGGCAGGGGCAACGAGCAGTACTTC
.	TRBV6-4	TRBJ2-7	TRBD2	CASSDSISTGLEKYPDYEQYF	TGTGCCAGCAGTGACTCAATATCAACGGGACTAGAGAAGTACCCAGACTACGAGCAGTACTTC
few	TRBV5-4	TRBJ2-5	TRBD1	CASSLQGAGETQYF	TGTGCCAGCAGCTTGCAGGGGGCTGGGGAGACCCAGTACTTC
.	TRBV29-1	TRBJ2-2	TRBD1	CSVVGEGAGGNTGELFF	TGCAGCGTTGTAGGGGAAGGGGCAGGGGGCAACACCGGGGAGCTGTTTTTT
.	TRBV10-3	TRBJ2-3	TRBD2	CAIRGLAGGPGTDTQYF	TGTGCCATCAGGGGACTAGCGGGGGGGCCTGGCACAGATACGCAGTATTTT
.	TRBV5-1	TRBJ1-2	TRBD1	CASSPGTGGLVYGYTF	TGCGCCAGCAGCCCCGGGACAGGGGGCTTGGTCTATGGCTACACCTTC
.	TRBV5-4	TRBJ2-7	.	CASSLGGPAGSSYEQYF	TGTGCCAGCAGCTTGGGAGGTCCGGCGGGGAGCTCCTACGAGCAGTACTTC
.	TRBV5-1	TRBJ2-4	.	CASSRPGGRPRGREYF	TGCGCCAGCAGCCGTCCTGGGGGGCGGCCTAGGGGGCGGGAGTACTTC
.	TRBV9	TRBJ2-5	TRBD2	CASSASGIQETQYF	TGTGCCAGCAGCGCCAGCGGGATCCAAGAGACCCAGTACTTC
few	TRBV6-6	TRBJ1-5	.	CASSPGENQPQHF	TGTGCCAGCAGTCCAGGGGAGAATCAGCCCCAGCATTTT
few	TRBV5-4	TRBJ2-5	.	CASSRRADQETQYF	TGTGCCAGCAGCCGGCGCGCGGATCAAGAGACCCAGTACTTC
.	TRBV6-5	TRBJ1-4	.	CASRQGQGPGEKLFF	TGTGCCAGCAGACAAGGTCAGGGGCCGGGCGAAAAACTGTTTTTT
.	TRBV28	TRBJ1-4	TRBD1	CASSLGGQAPEKLFF	TGTGCCAGCAGTTTAGGGGGACAGGCCCCTGAAAAACTGTTTTTT
.	TRBV4-2	TRBJ2-2	TRBD2	CASSRMTSGTPTGELFF	TGTGCCAGCAGCAGAATGACTAGCGGTACCCCGACCGGGGAGCTGTTTTTT
few	TRBV15	TRBJ2-6	.	CATSEAGYGANVLTF	TGTGCCACCAGCGAGGCAGGGTACGGGGCCAACGTCCTGACTTTC
.	TRBV4-1	TRBJ1-5	TRBD1	CASSPRQGYQPQHF	TGCGCCAGCAGCCCCAGACAGGGGTATCAGCCCCAGCATTTT
.	TRBV7-9	TRBJ1-2	.	CASSFGGANGYTF	TGTGCCAGCAGCTTCGGGGGGGCCAATGGCTACACCTTC
.	TRBV25-1	TRBJ2-1	.	CASSGDKDNEQFF	TGTGCCAGCAGTGGTGACAAAGACAATGAGCAGTTCTTC
.	TRBV7-9	TRBJ2-7	TRBD2	CASSRTGGLAGDPRKQYF	TGTGCCAGCAGCCGAACCGGGGGACTAGCGGGAGACCCGCGGAAGCAGTACTTC
few	TRBV27	TRBJ2-2	TRBD1	CASRTGQANTGELFF	TGTGCCAGCAGGACGGGACAGGCGAACACCGGGGAGCTGTTTTTT
.	TRBV10-2	TRBJ1-1	.	CASSDLAGRAEVFF	TGCGCCAGCAGTGATTTGGCAGGGAGGGCTGAAGTTTTCTTT
.	TRBV5-4	TRBJ1-4	.	CASSGGSDSRNEKLFF	TGTGCCAGCAGCGGAGGATCCGATAGCCGTAATGAAAAACTGTTTTTT
.	TRBV9	TRBJ2-7	TRBD1	CASSVRTGGYEQYF	TGTGCCAGCAGCGTGAGGACAGGGGGCTACGAGCAGTACTTC
once	TRBV11-3	TRBJ2-1	TRBD1	CASSLSTGDEQFF	TGTGCCAGCAGCCTCTCCACAGGGGATGAGCAGTTCTTC
few	TRBV28	TRBJ2-1	TRBD1	CASSPFGTGGNEQFF	TGTGCCAGCAGCCCCTTCGGGACAGGGGGCAATGAGCAGTTCTTC
.	TRBV5-1	TRBJ2-5	.	CASSLSGKQRETQYF	TGCGCCAGCAGCTTGTCCGGGAAGCAGCGAGAGACCCAGTACTTC
.	TRBV7-2	TRBJ2-1	TRBD2	CASSLRGAYNEQFF	TGTGCCAGCAGCTTACGGGGGGCCTACAATGAGCAGTTCTTC
.	TRBV2	TRBJ2-7	.	CASSEQFYEQYF	TGTGCCAGCAGTGAACAGTTTTACGAGCAGTACTTC
once	TRBV6-5	TRBJ2-4	TRBD1	CASRRQGANKNIQYF	TGTGCCAGCAGAAGACAGGGGGCAAACAAAAACATTCAGTACTTC
.	TRBV6-4	TRBJ2-7	.	CASNFVLVYEQYF	TGTGCCAGCAACTTCGTTTTGGTTTACGAGCAGTACTTC
few	TRBV5-4	TRBJ2-1	.	CASSSWAEQFF	TGTGCCAGCAGCTCATGGGCGGAGCAGTTCTTC
.	TRBV27	TRBJ1-5	.	CASSFSSLNNQPQHF	TGTGCCAGCAGTTTTTCGTCTCTAAACAATCAGCCCCAGCATTTT
.	TRBV2	TRBJ1-4	.	CASRIDRKVATNEKLFF	TGTGCCAGCAGGATAGACAGGAAAGTTGCAACTAATGAAAAACTGTTTTTT
.	TRBV7-2	TRBJ2-2	TRBD1	CASSLGQGALGGELFF	TGTGCCAGCAGCTTGGGACAGGGGGCTTTGGGCGGGGAGCTGTTTTTT
.	TRBV7-9	TRBJ2-7	.	CASSGGRGYEQYF	TGTGCCAGCAGCGGAGGCAGGGGATACGAGCAGTACTTC
.	TRBV18	TRBJ1-4	.	CASSPAGPGNEKLFF	TGTGCCAGCTCACCAGCGGGACCCGGGAACGAAAAACTGTTTTTT
.	TRBV5-1	TRBJ2-5	.	CASSSIVGGETQYF	TGCGCCAGCAGCTCGATAGTGGGGGGAGAGACCCAGTACTTC
.	TRBV19	TRBJ1-2	.	CASSMDTGGGKGYTF	TGTGCCAGTAGTATGGATACCGGGGGGGGGAAAGGCTACACCTTC